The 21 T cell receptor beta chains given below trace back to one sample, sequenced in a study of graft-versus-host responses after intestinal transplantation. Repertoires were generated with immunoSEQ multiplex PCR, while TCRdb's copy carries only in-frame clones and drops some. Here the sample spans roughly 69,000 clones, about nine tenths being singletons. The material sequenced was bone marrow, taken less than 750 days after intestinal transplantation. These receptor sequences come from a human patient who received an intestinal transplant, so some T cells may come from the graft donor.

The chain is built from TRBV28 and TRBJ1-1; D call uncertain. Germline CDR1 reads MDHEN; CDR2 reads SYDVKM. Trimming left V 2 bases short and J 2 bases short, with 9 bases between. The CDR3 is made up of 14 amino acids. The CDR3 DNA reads TGTGCCAGCAGTTTAGAAGGGAGAAACACTGAAGCTTTCTTT. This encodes CASSLEGRNTEAFF.

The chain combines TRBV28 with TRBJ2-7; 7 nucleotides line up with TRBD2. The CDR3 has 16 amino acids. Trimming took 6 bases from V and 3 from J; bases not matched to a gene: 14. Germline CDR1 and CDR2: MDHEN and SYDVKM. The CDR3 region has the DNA TGTGCCAGCAGCCCCGGCCCTAGCGGCCTCTTCTACGAGCAGTACTTC. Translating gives CASSPGPSGLFYEQYF.

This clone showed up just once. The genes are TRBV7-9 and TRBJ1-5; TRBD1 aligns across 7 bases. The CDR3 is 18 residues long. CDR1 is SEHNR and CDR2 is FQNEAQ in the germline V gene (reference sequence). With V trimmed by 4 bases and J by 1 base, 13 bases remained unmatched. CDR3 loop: CASSSTRNRGMSNQPQHF. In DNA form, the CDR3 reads TGTGCCAGCAGCTCAACCCGAAACAGGGGAATGAGCAATCAGCCCCAGCATTTT.

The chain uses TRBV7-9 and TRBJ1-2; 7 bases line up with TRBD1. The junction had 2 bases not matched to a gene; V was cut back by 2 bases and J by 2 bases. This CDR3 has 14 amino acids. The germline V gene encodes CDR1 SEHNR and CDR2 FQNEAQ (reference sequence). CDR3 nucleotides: TGTGCCAGCAGCTTAACAGGGGAAAACTATGGCTACACCTTC. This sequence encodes CASSLTGENYGYTF.

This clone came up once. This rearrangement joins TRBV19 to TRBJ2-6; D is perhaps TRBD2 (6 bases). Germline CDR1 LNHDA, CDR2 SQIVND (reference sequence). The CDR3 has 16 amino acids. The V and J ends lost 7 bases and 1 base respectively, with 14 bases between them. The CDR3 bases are TGTGCCAGTAACGGACCGGAGGGTTCTGGGGCCAACGTCCTGACTTTC. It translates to CASNGPEGSGANVLTF. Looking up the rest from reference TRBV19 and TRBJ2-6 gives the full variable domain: DGGITQSPKYLFRKEGQNVTLSCEQNLNHDAMYWYRQDPGQGLRLIYYSQIVNDFQKGDIAEGYSVSREKKESFPLTVTSAQKNPTAFYLCASNGPEGSGANVLTFGAGSRLTVL.

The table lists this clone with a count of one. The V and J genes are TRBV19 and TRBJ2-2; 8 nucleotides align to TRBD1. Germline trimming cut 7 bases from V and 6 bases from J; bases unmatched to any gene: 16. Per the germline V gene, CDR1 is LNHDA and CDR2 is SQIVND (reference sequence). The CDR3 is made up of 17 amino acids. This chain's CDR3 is CASTARQGFGTAGELFF. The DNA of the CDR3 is TGTGCCAGTACCGCCAGACAGGGGTTCGGTACGGCCGGGGAGCTGTTTTTT.

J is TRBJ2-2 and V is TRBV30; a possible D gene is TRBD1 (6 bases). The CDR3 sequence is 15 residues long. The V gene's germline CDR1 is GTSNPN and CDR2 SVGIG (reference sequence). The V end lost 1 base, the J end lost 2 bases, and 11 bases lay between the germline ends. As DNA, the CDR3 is TGTGCCTGGAGTGCCGGGACAATCAACACCGGGGAGCTGTTTTTT. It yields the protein CAWSAGTINTGELFF.

This CDR3 reads CASSRGQGDEQYF. The CDR3 DNA sequence: TGTGCCAGCAGCCGAGGACAGGGGGACGAGCAGTACTTC. The rearrangement uses TRBV5-4 and TRBJ2-7; 10 positions agree with TRBD1. Trimming took 4 bases from V and 5 from J; bases not matched to a gene: 3. Germline lookup yields CDR1 SGHNT and CDR2 YYREEE (reference sequence). The CDR3 consists of 13 residues.

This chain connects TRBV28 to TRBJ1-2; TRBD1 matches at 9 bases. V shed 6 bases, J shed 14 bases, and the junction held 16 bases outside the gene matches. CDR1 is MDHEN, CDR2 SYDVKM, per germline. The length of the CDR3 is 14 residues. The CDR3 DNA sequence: TGTGCCAGCAGGGCAAGATGGGACAGGGAGTCCCTTACCTTC. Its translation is CASRARWDRESLTF.

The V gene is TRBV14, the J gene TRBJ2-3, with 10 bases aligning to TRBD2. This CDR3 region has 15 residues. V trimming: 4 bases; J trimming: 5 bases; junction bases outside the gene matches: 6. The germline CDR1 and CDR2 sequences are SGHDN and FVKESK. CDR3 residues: CASSPRLAGIDTQYF. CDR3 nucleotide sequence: TGTGCCAGCAGCCCTCGACTAGCGGGTATAGATACGCAGTATTTT.

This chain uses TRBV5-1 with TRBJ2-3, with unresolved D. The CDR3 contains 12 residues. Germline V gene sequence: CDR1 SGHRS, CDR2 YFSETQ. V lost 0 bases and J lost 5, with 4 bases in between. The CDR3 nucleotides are TGCGCCAGCAGCTTGGATCAAGATACGCAGTATTTT. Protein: CASSLDQDTQYF.

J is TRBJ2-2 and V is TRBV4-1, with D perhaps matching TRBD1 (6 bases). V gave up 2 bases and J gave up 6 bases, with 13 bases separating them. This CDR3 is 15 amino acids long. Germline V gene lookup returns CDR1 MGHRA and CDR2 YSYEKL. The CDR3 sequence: CASSQTGLTAGELFF. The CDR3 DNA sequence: TGCGCCAGCAGCCAAACAGGGTTAACGGCCGGGGAGCTGTTTTTT.

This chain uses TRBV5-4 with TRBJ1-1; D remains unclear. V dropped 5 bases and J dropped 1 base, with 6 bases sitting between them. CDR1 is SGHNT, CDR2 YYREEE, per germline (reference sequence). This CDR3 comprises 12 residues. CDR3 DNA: TGTGCCAGCAGGCGGGGGAACACTGAAGCTTTCTTT. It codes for CASRRGNTEAFF.

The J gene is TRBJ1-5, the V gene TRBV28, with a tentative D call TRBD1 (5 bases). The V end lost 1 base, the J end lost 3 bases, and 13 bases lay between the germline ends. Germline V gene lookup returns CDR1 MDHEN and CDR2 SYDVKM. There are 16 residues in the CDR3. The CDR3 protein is CASSLLRLGANQPQHF. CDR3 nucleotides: TGTGCCAGCAGTTTATTGAGGTTAGGGGCCAATCAGCCCCAGCATTTT.

This chain's CDR3 is CASSIGNGGLSTGELFF. The CDR3 DNA follows: TGTGCCAGTAGTATAGGTAACGGGGGGCTCTCAACCGGGGAGCTGTTTTTT. This chain uses TRBV19 with TRBJ2-2; D may be TRBD2 (7 bases). Germline V lookup: CDR1 LNHDA, CDR2 SQIVND (reference sequence). Between the trimmed V and J ends, which lost 1 base and 5 bases, there was a span of 17 bases. The CDR3 has 17 amino acids.

CDR3 in DNA: TGTGCCAGCAGTTCTCACGACAATTCACCCCTCCACTTT. The encoded protein is CASSSHDNSPLHF. J is TRBJ1-6 and V is TRBV27; D is uncertain. The CDR3 length is 13 residues. Germline values: CDR1 MNHEY, CDR2 SMNVEV (reference sequence). Trimming removed 4 bases at V and 7 bases at J, with 8 bases between.

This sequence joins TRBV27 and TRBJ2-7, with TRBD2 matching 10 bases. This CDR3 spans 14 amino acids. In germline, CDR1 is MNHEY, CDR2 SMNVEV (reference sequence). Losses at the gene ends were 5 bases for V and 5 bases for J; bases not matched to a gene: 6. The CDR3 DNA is TGTGCCAGCAGTGCCATAGCGGGAGGCCACGAGCAGTACTTC. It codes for CASSAIAGGHEQYF.

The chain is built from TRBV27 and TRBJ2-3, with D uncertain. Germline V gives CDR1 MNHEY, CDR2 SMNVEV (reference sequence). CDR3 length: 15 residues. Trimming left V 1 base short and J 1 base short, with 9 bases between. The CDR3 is CASSLWADRTDTQYF. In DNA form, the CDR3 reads TGTGCCAGCAGTTTATGGGCGGATCGCACAGATACGCAGTATTTT.

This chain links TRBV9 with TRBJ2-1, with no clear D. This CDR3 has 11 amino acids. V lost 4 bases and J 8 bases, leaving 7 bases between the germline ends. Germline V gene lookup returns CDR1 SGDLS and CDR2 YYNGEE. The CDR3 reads CASSRAHEQFF. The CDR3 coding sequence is TGTGCCAGCAGCCGGGCCCATGAGCAGTTCTTC.

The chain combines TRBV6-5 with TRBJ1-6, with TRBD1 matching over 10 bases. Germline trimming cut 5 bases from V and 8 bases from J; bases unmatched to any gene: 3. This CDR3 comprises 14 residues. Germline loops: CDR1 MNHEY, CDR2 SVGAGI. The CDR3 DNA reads TGTGCCAGCAGTCCCGGACAGGGGGATTCACCCCTCCACTTT. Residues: CASSPGQGDSPLHF.

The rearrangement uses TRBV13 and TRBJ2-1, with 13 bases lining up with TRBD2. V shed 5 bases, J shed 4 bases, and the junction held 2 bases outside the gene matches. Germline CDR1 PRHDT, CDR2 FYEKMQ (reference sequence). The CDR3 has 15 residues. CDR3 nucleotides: TGTGCCAGCAGCCCGACTAGCGGGGGGTACAATGAGCAGTTCTTC. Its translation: CASSPTSGGYNEQFF.